Shown below are 15 T cell receptor beta chains from a single sample sequenced in a study of glioma-infiltrating T cells. TCR alpha and beta CDR3 regions were amplified from RNA using iRepertoire nested multiplex PCR. TCRdb re-called the multiplex PCR reads with MiXCR, one entry per CDR3 protein. The table has under 130,000 distinct CDR3 sequences, 25% to 35% seen once; the top ten hold approximately 43%. The source material was glioma tissue, nonneoplastic brain tissue, or PBMCs (not recorded which). These TCRs come from a human donor with low-grade glioma or glioblastoma, undergoing nonglioma brain surgery, or in good health (not recorded which).

The chain carries TRBV4-1 and TRBJ2-5, with D perhaps TRBD2 (7 bases). V was shortened by 3 bases and J by 7 bases, with 21 bases between the two germline ends. This CDR3 is 16 amino acids long. The germline V gene encodes CDR1 MGHRA and CDR2 YSYEKL. DNA for the CDR3: TGCGCCAGCAGCCAGCTCCGCCCGGGGGGCCGAGGGACCCAGTACTTC. This sequence encodes CASSQLRPGGRGTQYF.

Of note for this clonotype: With a much larger clone just one base away, this may be a read error. The genes are TRBV20-1 and TRBJ2-7; 7 positions agree with TRBD2. The CDR3 covers 14 residues. Germline CDR1 and CDR2: DFQATT and SNEGSKA (reference sequence). CDR3 sequence reads: CNARRSGTAYEQYF. CDR3 nucleotides: TGCAATGCTCGGCGAAGCGGGACGGCCTACGAGCAGTACTTC.

Comment on this clonotype: A single base separates this from a much larger clone, so it may be a read error. V gene TRBV6-1 combines with J gene TRBJ2-1; D gene unclear. The CDR3 spans 12 residues. The germline V and J ends were trimmed by 6 bases and 5 bases, with 8 bases remaining between them. Germline V gene lookup returns CDR1 MNHNS and CDR2 SASEGT. The CDR3, as DNA: TGTGCCAGCAGACAGCCGAACAATGAGCAGTTCTTC. Amino acid sequence: CASRQPNNEQFF.

Of note for this clonotype: Just one base apart from a much larger clone, this may be a read error. CDR3 loop: CASSFLGGMTDMQYF. CDR3 sequence (DNA): TGTGCCAGCAGCTTCTTAGGGGGGATGACAGATATGCAGTATTTT. V gene TRBV11-2 combines with J gene TRBJ2-3, with D perhaps given as TRBD1 or TRBD2 (6 bases each). This CDR3 has 15 residues. The germline CDR1 and CDR2 sequences are SGHAT and FQNNGV.

The J gene is TRBJ1-1, the V gene TRBV11-1; 9 bases match TRBD1. There are 14 residues in the CDR3. Trimming removed 5 bases from V and 2 bases from J; junction bases left unmatched: 3. CDR1 and CDR2 (germline): SGHAT, FQDESV (reference sequence). The chain's CDR3 is CASSQDRGNTEAFF. The CDR3 nucleotides are TGTGCCAGCAGCCAGGACAGGGGAAACACTGAAGCTTTCTTT.

The rearrangement links TRBV7-3 to TRBJ2-7; 7 bases are shared with TRBD2. The J segment lost 6 bases and the V segment lost 4 bases, leaving 3 bases of the junction unmatched. Per the germline V gene, CDR1 is SGHTA and CDR2 is FQGTGA. The CDR3 runs 12 residues. CDR3 loop: CASSSGRVEQYF. CDR3 sequence (DNA): TGTGCCAGCAGCTCGGGGAGGGTCGAGCAGTACTTC.

This clonotype showed up many times. The genes are TRBV7-8 and TRBJ1-2; D is ambiguous. There are 14 residues in the CDR3. The ends were cut back, 5 bases at V and 8 bases at J, with 18 bases in the middle. Looked up from germline, CDR1 is SGHVS and CDR2 is FQNEAQ. The CDR3 loop is CASSPRAVSIGYTF. CDR3 coding DNA: TGTGCCAGCAGCCCCAGAGCAGTTTCGATAGGCTACACCTTC.

This clonotype was counted ten times or more. The chain couples TRBV2 to TRBJ2-1; 8 bases match TRBD2. CDR1 is SNHLY and CDR2 is FYNNEI in the germline V gene. After removal of 6 bases from V and 7 bases from J, the junction contained 8 bases not matched to a gene. This CDR3 contains 14 residues. This CDR3 reads CASRTGRVDNEQFF. DNA for the CDR3: TGTGCCAGCAGGACCGGGAGGGTGGATAATGAGCAGTTCTTC.

This clonotype was recorded at least ten times. The chain couples TRBV11-2 to TRBJ2-3; D gene uncertain. V was shortened by 5 bases and J by 5 bases, with 11 bases between the two germline ends. In germline, CDR1 is SGHAT, CDR2 FQNNGV. The CDR3 sequence is 13 residues long. The DNA of the CDR3 is TGTGCCAGCAGCGACGAAGTGAAAGATACGCAGTATTTT. Residues: CASSDEVKDTQYF.

The J gene is TRBJ2-1, the V gene TRBV19, with 10 bases lining up with TRBD2. The CDR3 is 15 residues long. J was trimmed by 2 bases and V by 7 bases; bases with no gene match: 5. Germline loops: CDR1 LNHDA, CDR2 SQIVND (reference sequence). The CDR3 protein is CASTTSGAPYNEQFF. CDR3 in DNA: TGTGCCAGTACCACTAGCGGGGCGCCCTACAATGAGCAGTTCTTC.

In this sample, this clonotype turned up many times. This chain connects TRBV12-3 or TRBV12-4 to TRBJ2-1; D is perhaps TRBD2 (5 bases). The CDR3 runs to 14 residues. The V gene lost 3 bases and the J gene lost 9 bases, with 15 bases spanning the gap. CDR3 sequence: CASSFGGSVGEQFF. The CDR3 nucleotides are TGTGCCAGCAGTTTCGGAGGCAGTGTGGGTGAGCAGTTCTTC.

The chain employs TRBV14 and TRBJ2-3, with no clear D. The V and J ends lost 7 bases and 0 bases respectively, with 11 bases between them. This CDR3 region has 14 residues. Germline assignment: CDR1 SGHDN and CDR2 FVKESK. The DNA of the CDR3 is TGTGCCAGCACCCCGGTGGGAAGCACAGATACGCAGTATTTT. Amino acid sequence: CASTPVGSTDTQYF. The entire variable domain, with the rest obtained from reference TRBV14 and TRBJ2-3, is as follows: EAGVTQFPSHSVIEKGQTVTLRCDPISGHDNLYWYRRVMGKEIKFLLHFVKESKQDESGMPNNRFLAERTGGTYSTLKVQPAELEDSGVYFCASTPVGSTDTQYFGPGTRLTVL.

This clonotype was observed a few times. DNA of the CDR3: TGTGCCAGCTCAAGGGGGCGCGTCGGCACAGATACGCAGTATTTT. Translated, it gives CASSRGRVGTDTQYF. This chain links TRBV5-4 with TRBJ2-3, with 7 bases aligning to TRBD1. V was pared by 7 bases and J by 1 base, with 9 bases of the junction left unmatched. The germline CDR1 and CDR2 sequences are SGHNT and YYREEE (reference sequence). This CDR3 comprises 15 residues.

This clonotype occurred a few times. The chain links TRBV3-1 to TRBJ1-1; tentatively, D is TRBD1 (6 bases). The CDR3 is 12 residues long. Germline CDR1 is LGHDT and CDR2 is YNNKEL (reference sequence). V was trimmed by 2 bases and J by 7 bases, leaving 8 bases between them. The CDR3 DNA is TGTGCCAGCAGCCAAATACAGGGTGAAGCTTTCTTT. Its translation: CASSQIQGEAFF.

Points on this clonotype: Mismatch with germline at one junction end may stem from a read error. The chain uses TRBV5-1 and TRBJ2-1, with D possibly called TRBD1 or TRBD2 (6 bases each). The CDR3 extends over 13 amino acids. Germline CDR1 and CDR2: SGHRS and YFSETQ. The CDR3 reads CASSPRDTREQLF. In DNA form, the CDR3 reads TGCGCCAGCAGCCCGCGGGACACCCGAGAGCAGCTCTTC.